These 21 T cell receptor beta chains came from one sample sequenced in a study of T cell repertoires in cytomegalovirus infection. Their antigen targets remain unknown. TCRdb re-derived calls from the reads in MiXCR, one entry per CDR3 protein. Of some 800,000 distinct CDR3 sequences in the sample, 29% were seen once. The input for sequencing was cultured CD8+ T cells from PBMCs, taken from culture after CMV antigen stimulation. All receptors derive from a human donor in good health (CMV status not recorded). Some clones in this sample may be carry-over from other donors' samples.

Only a few counts were recorded for this clonotype. The genes are TRBV4-1 and TRBJ1-2; 10 positions agree with TRBD1. The CDR3 loop spans 13 amino acids. Germline V gives CDR1 MGHRA, CDR2 YSYEKL. V trimming: 3 bases; J trimming: 6 bases; junction bases outside the gene matches: 1. CDR3 nucleotide sequence: TGCGCCAGCAGCCATGGGACAGGGGATGGCTACACCTTC. Amino acid sequence: CASSHGTGDGYTF.

This clonotype has a handful of counts. The chain couples TRBV10-3 to TRBJ2-2; D gene uncertain. Germline loops: CDR1 ENHRY, CDR2 SYGVKD. CDR3 length: 13 amino acids. Between the trimmed V and J ends, which lost 0 bases and 6 bases, there was a span of 5 bases. CDR3 sequence (DNA): TGTGCCATCAGTGAGTCAGCCCCCGGGGAGCTGTTTTTT. Its protein is CAISESAPGELFF.

V usage is TRBV7-2 and J usage is TRBJ2-3; no definite D call. Trimming pared 3 bases from V and 1 base from J, leaving 11 bases between. Germline V gives CDR1 SGHTA, CDR2 FQGNSA. The CDR3 is made up of 15 amino acids. This CDR3 is CASSFRVRGTDTQYF. The CDR3 coding sequence is TGTGCCAGCAGCTTTCGGGTTAGGGGCACAGATACGCAGTATTTT.

This chain connects TRBV7-1 to TRBJ2-1, with 8 bases lining up with TRBD1. TRBV7-1 is recorded as an ORF, its role being uncertain. The CDR3 contains 15 residues. J was trimmed by 7 bases and V by 8 bases; bases with no gene match: 13. CDR3 in amino acids: CASPRVAGGMNEQFF. As DNA, the CDR3 is TGTGCCAGCCCGAGGGTGGCAGGGGGCATGAATGAGCAGTTCTTC.

This clonotype was seen repeatedly, ten times or more. The V and J genes are TRBV29-1 and TRBJ2-5, with 9 nucleotides matching TRBD2. The CDR3 runs 15 residues. The J segment lost 5 bases and the V segment lost 4 bases, leaving 11 bases of the junction unmatched. The germline V gene has CDR1 SQVTM and CDR2 ANQGSEA. CDR3: CSVVWLAGRVETQYF. In DNA form, the CDR3 reads TGCAGCGTTGTCTGGCTAGCGGGGCGTGTGGAGACCCAGTACTTC. The full variable domain, its missing parts supplied by reference TRBV29-1 and TRBJ2-5, is SAVISQKPSRDICQRGTSLTIQCQVDSQVTMMFWYRQQPGQSLTLIATANQGSEATYESGFVIDKFPISRPNLTFSTLTVSNMSPEDSSIYLCSVVWLAGRVETQYFGPGTRLLVL.

This clonotype was detected many times. The rearrangement uses TRBV7-8 and TRBJ2-5, with TRBD2 identical over 8 bases. Trimming took 5 bases from V and 5 from J; bases not matched to a gene: 7. CDR3 size: 14 residues. Germline V gene data show CDR1 as SGHVS and CDR2 as FQNEAQ. The CDR3 DNA reads TGTGCCAGCAGCGCGGGGGGCAAACGGGAGACCCAGTACTTC. Translating gives CASSAGGKRETQYF.

In its sample, this clonotype was seen many times. This chain uses TRBV7-6 with TRBJ2-1; unclear D gene. V shed 5 bases and J shed 8 bases, with 13 bases lying between them. Per the germline V gene, CDR1 is SGHVS and CDR2 is FNYEAQ. The CDR3 consists of 13 residues. CDR3 sequence reads: CASSHLVGDEQFF. CDR3 bases: TGTGCCAGCAGCCACCTGGTTGGGGATGAGCAGTTCTTC.

This clonotype was observed a single time. The V call is TRBV7-6, the J call TRBJ2-5; 13 bases agree with TRBD2. Germline CDR1 and CDR2: SGHVS and FNYEAQ. The length of the CDR3 is 20 residues. Trimming removed 5 bases from V and 1 base from J; junction bases left unmatched: 16. The CDR3 DNA sequence: TGTGCCAGCAGCACCCCCGGGACAGGACTAGCGGGGGCCTCCCAAGAGACCCAGTACTTC. This translates into CASSTPGTGLAGASQETQYF.

The chain is built from TRBV27 and TRBJ2-5; D possibly corresponds to TRBD1 (6 bases). The CDR3 is 15 residues long. Per germline, CDR1 MNHEY and CDR2 SMNVEV (reference sequence). V dropped 7 bases and J dropped 2 bases, with 17 bases sitting between them. DNA of the CDR3: TGTGCCAGCAAACAGGACAGCTCGAGGCAAGAGACCCAGTACTTC. Translated: CASKQDSSRQETQYF.

This chain joins TRBV7-6 and TRBJ2-7; 10 nucleotides match TRBD2. The CDR3 length is 19 residues. Germline V CDR1 and CDR2: SGHVS, FNYEAQ. Trimming took 3 bases from V and 5 from J; bases not matched to a gene: 19. CDR3 in DNA: TGTGCCAGCAGCTTTCAAGCGGGGGGGCCGGATAGGAAGATTGACGAGCAGTACTTC. Translation gives CASSFQAGGPDRKIDEQYF.

This clonotype has a count of ten or more. The chain recombines TRBV7-6 with TRBJ2-1; the match to TRBD2 covers 7 bases. The CDR3 is 14 amino acids. The germline V gene encodes CDR1 SGHVS and CDR2 FNYEAQ. V gave up 5 bases and J gave up 8 bases; unmatched junction bases: 9. CDR3 bases: TGTGCCAGCAGCCCCGAAGTTCGGGGGGATGAGCAGTTCTTC. It specifies CASSPEVRGDEQFF.

This clonotype was observed a few times. The genes are TRBV7-8 and TRBJ1-4, with 8 positions matching TRBD1. V lost 1 base and J lost 3; bases outside the gene matches: 4. The CDR3 sequence is 16 residues long. CDR1 is SGHVS, CDR2 FQNEAQ, per germline. The CDR3 sequence: CASSLGGQGANEKLFF. The DNA of the CDR3 is TGTGCCAGCAGCTTAGGAGGACAGGGTGCTAATGAAAAACTGTTTTTT.

This rearrangement joins TRBV2 to TRBJ2-1, with D perhaps matching TRBD2 (6 bases). The CDR3 has 16 amino acids. Germline V gene data show CDR1 as SNHLY and CDR2 as FYNNEI. Trimming removed 7 bases from V and 8 bases from J, with 24 bases in between. CDR3 sequence (DNA): TGTGCCAGCACTAAGGAGGCAGCGGGTTCGATCCATGAGCAGTTCTTC. Translating it yields CASTKEAAGSIHEQFF. The full variable domain, in which reference TRBV2 and TRBJ2-1 provide the parts outside the CDR3, is EPEVTQTPSHQVTQMGQEVILRCVPISNHLYFYWYRQILGQKVEFLVSFYNNEISEKSEIFDDQFSVERPDGSNFTLKIRSTKLEDSAMYFCASTKEAAGSIHEQFFGPGTRLTVL.

The gene calls are TRBV2 and TRBJ2-1; TRBD1 might be the D (6 bases). With 4 bases removed from V and 9 bases from J, the gap between germline ends came to 10 bases. CDR1 and CDR2 from the germline V gene are SNHLY and FYNNEI. This CDR3 contains 12 residues. The CDR3 nucleotides read TGTGCCAGCAGTGGCCTACAGGGTGAGCAGTTCTTC. It translates to CASSGLQGEQFF.

This chain joins TRBV20-1 and TRBJ1-6; the D gene is possibly TRBD1 (5 bases). The length of the CDR3 is 16 residues. V lost 3 bases to trimming and J lost 7 bases, with 19 bases between them. CDR1 is DFQATT and CDR2 is SNEGSKA in the germline V gene (reference sequence). The CDR3 protein is CSASLTLGGANSPLHF. For the CDR3, the DNA is TGCAGTGCTAGCTTAACTCTGGGAGGGGCGAATTCACCCCTCCACTTT.

The rearrangement joins TRBV9 to TRBJ1-1; no definite D call. CDR1 and CDR2 (germline): SGDLS, YYNGEE. V lost 0 bases and J 0 bases, leaving 9 bases between the germline ends. This CDR3 has 15 amino acids. The DNA for the CDR3 is TGTGCCAGCAGCGTAGATGATCCTATGAACACTGAAGCTTTCTTT. Translation gives CASSVDDPMNTEAFF.

V and J are TRBV2 and TRBJ1-5, with a tentative D call TRBD1 (5 bases). Looked up from germline, CDR1 is SNHLY and CDR2 is FYNNEI. Trimming removed 6 bases at V and 0 bases at J, with 15 bases between. CDR3 length equals 16 residues. CDR3 coding DNA: TGTGCCAGCAGGGCCCCGACAGATTATAGCAATCAGCCCCAGCATTTT. Translating it yields CASRAPTDYSNQPQHF.

This chain joins TRBV5-5 and TRBJ2-1; TRBD2 agrees at 8 bases. Trimming took 7 bases from V and 0 from J; bases not matched to a gene: 18. This CDR3 comprises 19 residues. In germline, CDR1 is SGHKS, CDR2 YYEKEE (reference sequence). CDR3 in amino acids: CASLRGAGAQLTSYNEQFF. The CDR3 nucleotides are TGTGCCAGCTTGCGGGGGGCAGGGGCGCAACTTACCTCCTACAATGAGCAGTTCTTC.

The rearrangement links TRBV27 to TRBJ1-4; D call uncertain. V lost 4 bases and J 3 bases, leaving 12 bases between the germline ends. The CDR3 has 15 amino acids. CDR1 and CDR2 from the germline V gene are MNHEY and SMNVEV (reference sequence). This CDR3 is CASSSYPRPNEKLFF. The CDR3 region has the DNA TGTGCCAGCAGTTCGTACCCAAGGCCTAATGAAAAACTGTTTTTT.

In its sample, this clonotype was seen a few times. The V gene is TRBV15, the J gene TRBJ2-7; 9 bases agree with TRBD1. Germline lookup yields CDR1 LNHNV and CDR2 YYDKDF (reference sequence). V shed 3 bases and J 2 bases; nucleotides not matched to a gene: 14. The CDR3 sequence is 18 residues long. CDR3 nucleotides: TGTGCCACCAGCAGGAGCCCATGGAGGACAGGGGAAGCCTACGAGCAGTACGTC. Translating it yields CATSRSPWRTGEAYEQYV.

The chain combines TRBV7-9 with TRBJ2-1; D unclear. The V gene lost 1 base and the J gene lost 5 bases, with 6 bases spanning the gap. The CDR3 consists of 13 residues. Germline CDR1 SEHNR, CDR2 FQNEAQ (reference sequence). CDR3 amino acids: CASSLGINNEQFF. The CDR3 bases are TGTGCCAGCAGCTTAGGGATAAACAATGAGCAGTTCTTC.